This TCR beta chain was obtained from a study of T cell responses to AZD1222 COVID-19 vaccine. Study-level points and caveats: Spike-specific TCR breadth rose after two AZD1222 doses, and depth rose as well. Most donors were white British, females outnumbered males, and clonal diversity was possibly underestimated.

Sequenced by immunoSEQ multiplex PCR; TCRdb stores in-frame clones only, minus some. The sample comprises approximately 81,000 clones, 83% of which are singletons, and approximately 1.4% rests with the top ten. Concerning this clone: The target antigen is unknown.

Pooled samples include second doses given at about 4 or 12 weeks. The sample in question was peripheral blood, obtained 28 days after the second AZD1222 dose. This TCR derives from an adult who received the AZD1222 COVID-19 vaccine.

DNA for the CDR3: TGTGCCACCAGCAGAGAACGGGGATCAGGGGAGACCCAGTACTTC. Amino acids: CATSRERGSGETQYF. J is TRBJ2-5 and V is TRBV15, with D perhaps assigned TRBD1 or TRBD2 (5 bases each). This CDR3 spans 15 amino acids. Germline V gene lookup returns CDR1 LNHNV and CDR2 YYDKDF (reference sequence). Trimming removed 0 bases from V and 5 bases from J, with 13 bases in between.